This T cell receptor (beta chain) was documented in a study of T cell changes during pregnancy in multiple sclerosis. Profiling relied on immunoSEQ multiplex PCR, and the TCRdb table lists in-frame clones only, not all of them. In the table there are fewer than 60,000 clones, approximately 90% of which are singletons. Trimming pared 4 bases from V and 8 bases from J, leaving 18 bases between. The germline gives CDR1 SGHDT, CDR2 YYEEEE. This CDR3 spans 15 amino acids. The specimen comprised CD4+ T cells from peripheral blood mononuclear cells, sampled after pregnancy. The clonotype comes from a female donor with multiple sclerosis, enrolled in a pregnancy study. V and J are TRBV5-6 and TRBJ1-4; D perhaps matches TRBD1 (5 bases). The CDR3 DNA reads as TGTGCCAGCAGCCCGTCACAGGAAGTCCGAGAAAAACTGTTTTTT. Protein product: CASSPSQEVREKLFF.